This T cell receptor beta chain was observed in a study of cytomegalovirus exposure and HLA in healthy donors. Primers included in the PCR were 60 Vbeta and 13 Jbeta primers. In the authors' workflow: Roughly 11 million of the approximately 80 million unique TCR beta chains counted in a later analysis were shared. TCRdb's copy holds only in-frame clones and misses some; the assay was immunoSEQ multiplex PCR. V and J calls and clone size are as listed in that table; D and trimming were resolved from the DNA. The table lists 120,000 to 150,000 clones, 60% to 80% of them singletons. Study-level findings and limits: Excluded: some indistinguishable V segments such as TRBV6-2 and TRBV6-3. The listing of 150 to 200 TCR beta chains classed them as cytomegalovirus-associated. TCR association rates varied by HLA locus in a later analysis, with DRB1 highest and HLA-C lowest.

A note on this clone: Its target is not known.

Germline lookup yields CDR1 MDHEN and CDR2 SYDVKM. The CDR3 is 13 residues long. V lost 6 bases, J lost 10 bases, and 7 bases stayed unmatched. The sequence was collected from a female donor in good health and CMV-seronegative. The chain uses TRBV28 and TRBJ1-4; 8 bases line up with TRBD1. Sequenced material: PBMCs. CDR3 residues: CASSNVQGAKLFF. Here the CDR3 DNA reads TGTGCCAGCAGCAATGTCCAGGGGGCAAAACTGTTTTTT.